The present T cell receptor (beta chain) was sequenced within a study of blood T cells in healthy people across ages. At the level of the study: Template-switching capture recovered about one barcoded beta molecule per two T cells.

CDR1 and CDR2 from the germline V gene are SGHTA and FQGNSA. The CDR3 runs 17 residues. J gave up 4 bases and V 5 bases, and 14 bases lay outside the gene matches. Together with a sample-barcoded 5' primer, a J-beta primer mix was included in a second PCR lasting about 7 to 12 cycles. Each TCR beta cDNA got a 12-nucleotide random molecular identifier. Each CDR3 protein gets one entry after TCRdb re-called the 5' RACE reads with MiXCR. The sample lists about 1,500,000 distinct CDR3 sequences, around two fifths occurring once. This clonotype was counted a few times. This clonotype was sampled from a young woman in good health. The chain is built from TRBV7-2 and TRBJ1-5; TRBD1 agrees at 7 bases. The sample comprised blood. The CDR3: CASSAPRQGSLNQPQHF. The CDR3 DNA reads as TGTGCCAGCAGCGCCCCCCGACAGGGCTCATTGAATCAGCCCCAGCATTTT.